This T cell receptor (beta chain) appears in the sequencing data of a study of OX40 agonist ivuxolimab in advanced cancers. Study findings and constraints: Compared with others, partial responders at 0.1-3.0 mg/kg displayed clonal expansion among the lowest.

Excluded were patients having autoimmune disease history or systemic immunosuppression. The data were produced by immunoSEQ multiplex PCR, yet TCRdb's version contains in-frame clones alone and is incomplete. This sample carries about 74,000 clones, 80% to 95% of them seen once, and the ten largest clones take about 5.5%. The germline V gene encodes CDR1 MGHRA and CDR2 YSYEKL. Trimming took off 4 bases at V and 6 bases at J, with 10 bases between the two ends. The CDR3 extends over 13 amino acids. Remarks on this clone: What it binds is not known.

This clonotype was sampled from an adult with an advanced solid tumor such as melanoma, head and neck, liver or kidney cancer. The chain employs TRBV4-1 and TRBJ1-5, with a tentative D call TRBD1 (5 bases). Sequencing was performed on CD4+ or CD8+ T cells sorted from blood, taken in a trial of the OX40 agonist ivuxolimab. The CDR3 spells CASSPGTSQPQHF. CDR3 nucleotide sequence: TGCGCCAGCAGCCCCGGGACTTCTCAGCCCCAGCATTTT.